The clone carrying this T cell receptor (beta chain) appeared once. Antigen unknown. The data stem from a study of cytomegalovirus exposure and HLA in healthy donors. PCR employed 60 Vbeta and 13 Jbeta primers. Data came from immunoSEQ multiplex PCR; TCRdb stores just in-frame clones and leaves some out. Of 110,000 to 150,000 clones detected, about 82% appear once; the ten largest clones hold 4% to 4.5%. General observations from the study: Highly shared sequence variants in one cluster were likely a sequencing artifact.

V shed 2 bases and J shed 4 bases, with 12 bases lying between them. This CDR3 is 14 amino acids long. CDR1 and CDR2 from the germline V gene are SGHTS and YDEGEE. V gene TRBV5-8 combines with J gene TRBJ1-1; D ambiguous. The sample taken for sequencing was PBMCs. This receptor was obtained from a woman aged 35 to 49 in good health and CMV-seropositive. The CDR3 is CASSFGLGGTEAFF. The CDR3 DNA sequence: TGTGCCAGCAGCTTCGGACTCGGCGGCACTGAAGCTTTCTTT.